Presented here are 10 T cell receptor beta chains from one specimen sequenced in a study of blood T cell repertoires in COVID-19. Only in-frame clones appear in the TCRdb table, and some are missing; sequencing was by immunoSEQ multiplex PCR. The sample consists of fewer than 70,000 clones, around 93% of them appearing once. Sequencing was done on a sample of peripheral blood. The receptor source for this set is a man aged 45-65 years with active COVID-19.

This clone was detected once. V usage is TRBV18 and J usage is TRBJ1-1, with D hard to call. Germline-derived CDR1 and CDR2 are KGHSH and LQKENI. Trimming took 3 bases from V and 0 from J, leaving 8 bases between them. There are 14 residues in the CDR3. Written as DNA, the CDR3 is TGTGCCAGCTCACCGCGACACCTGAACACTGAAGCTTTCTTT. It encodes CASSPRHLNTEAFF. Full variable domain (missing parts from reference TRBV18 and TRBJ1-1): NAGVMQNPRHLVRRRGQEARLRCSPMKGHSHVYWYRQLPEEGLKFMVYLQKENIIDESGMPKERFSAEFPKEGPSILRIQQVVRGDSAAYFCASSPRHLNTEAFFGQGTRLTVV.

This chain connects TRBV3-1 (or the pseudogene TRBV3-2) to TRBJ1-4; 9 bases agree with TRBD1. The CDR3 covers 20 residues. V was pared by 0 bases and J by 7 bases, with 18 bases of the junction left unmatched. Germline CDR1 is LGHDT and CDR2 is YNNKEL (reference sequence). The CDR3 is CASSQEGGGTGPVGSEKLFF. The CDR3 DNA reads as TGTGCCAGCAGCCAAGAAGGTGGAGGGACAGGGCCCGTGGGGAGTGAAAAACTGTTTTTT.

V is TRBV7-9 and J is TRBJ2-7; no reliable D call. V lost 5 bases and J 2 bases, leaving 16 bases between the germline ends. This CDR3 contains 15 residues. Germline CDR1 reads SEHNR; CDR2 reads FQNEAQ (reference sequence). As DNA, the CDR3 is TGTGCCAGCAGCCCATACCTCTATTCGACCTACGAGCAGTACTTC. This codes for CASSPYLYSTYEQYF.

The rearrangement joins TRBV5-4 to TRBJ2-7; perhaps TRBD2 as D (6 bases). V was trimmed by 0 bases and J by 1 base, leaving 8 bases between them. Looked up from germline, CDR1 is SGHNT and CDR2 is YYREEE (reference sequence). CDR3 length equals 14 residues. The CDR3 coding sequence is TGTGCCAGCAGCTTGGGGGGGGTTTCCTACGAGCAGTACTTC. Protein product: CASSLGGVSYEQYF.

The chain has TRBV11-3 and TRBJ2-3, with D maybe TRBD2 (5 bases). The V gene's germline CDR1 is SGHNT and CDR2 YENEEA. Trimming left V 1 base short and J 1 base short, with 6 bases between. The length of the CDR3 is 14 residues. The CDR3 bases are TGTGCCAGCAGCTTAGTGCGGGGCACAGATACGCAGTATTTT. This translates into CASSLVRGTDTQYF.

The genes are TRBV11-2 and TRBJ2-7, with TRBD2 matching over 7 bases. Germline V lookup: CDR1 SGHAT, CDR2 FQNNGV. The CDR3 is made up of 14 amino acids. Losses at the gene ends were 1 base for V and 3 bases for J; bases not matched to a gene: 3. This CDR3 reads CASSLAGGLYEQYF. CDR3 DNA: TGTGCCAGCAGCTTAGCGGGAGGACTCTACGAGCAGTACTTC.

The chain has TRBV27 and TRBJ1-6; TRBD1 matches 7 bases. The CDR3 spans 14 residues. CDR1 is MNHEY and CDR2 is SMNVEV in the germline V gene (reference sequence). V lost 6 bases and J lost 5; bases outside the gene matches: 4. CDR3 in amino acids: CASSSGQDNSPLHF. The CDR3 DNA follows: TGTGCCAGCAGCTCCGGACAGGATAATTCACCCCTCCACTTT.

The CDR3 DNA follows: TGTGCCAGCAGCCTTACTAGCGAATGGTCCAATGAGCAGTTCTTC. Translation: CASSLTSEWSNEQFF. V gene TRBV6-4 combines with J gene TRBJ2-1, with 7 bases aligning to TRBD2. V shed 6 bases, J shed 6 bases, and the junction held 11 bases outside the gene matches. Germline CDR1 MRHNA, CDR2 SNTAGT. The CDR3 is 15 residues long.

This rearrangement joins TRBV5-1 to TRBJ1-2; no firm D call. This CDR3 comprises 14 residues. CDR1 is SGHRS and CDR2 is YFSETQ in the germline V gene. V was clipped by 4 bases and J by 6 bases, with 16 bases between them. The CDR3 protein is CASSDPGNPHGYTF. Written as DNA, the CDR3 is TGCGCCAGCAGCGACCCCGGGAACCCTCATGGCTACACCTTC.

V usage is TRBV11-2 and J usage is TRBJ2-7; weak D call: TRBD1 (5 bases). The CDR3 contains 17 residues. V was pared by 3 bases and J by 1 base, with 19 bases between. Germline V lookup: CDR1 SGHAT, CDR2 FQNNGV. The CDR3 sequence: CASSLYAGPILSYEQYF. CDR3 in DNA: TGTGCCAGCAGCTTGTATGCAGGGCCCATCCTATCCTACGAGCAGTACTTC.